This is a list of T cell receptor beta chains from one sample in a study of blood T cell repertoires in COVID-19. Sequenced by immunoSEQ multiplex PCR; TCRdb stores in-frame clones only, minus some. The sample has 150,000 or so clones; 70% to 85% are singletons. Sequenced: PBMCs or T cells enriched from blood (not recorded which). These receptors were taken from a man aged 50-59 years who had recovered from COVID-19. CDR3s include the opening cysteine and the closing phenylalanine or tryptophan. A D gene is named only where the DNA matches it firmly. Not every row has a clone size; where given, it reads once, few, many or a size class.

V gene	J gene	D gene	clone size	CDR3 DNA	CDR3 protein
TRBV5-6	TRBJ2-2	NA	NA	TGTGCCAGCAGCTTGGGACTAGTATCGGACGGGGAGCTGTTTTTT	CASSLGLVSDGELFF
TRBV12-3/TRBV12-4	TRBJ2-7	NA	NA	TGTGCCAGCAGTTTAGGAGGGGGGGCGTCGCAGTACTTC	CASSLGGGASQYF
TRBV5-4	TRBJ2-7	NA	NA	TGTGCCAGCAGCTTGTATCGGGGCTCCTACGAGCAGTACTTC	CASSLYRGSYEQYF
TRBV7-2	TRBJ1-2	TRBD1	NA	TGTGCCAGCAGCTTAGCCCTGACTGGGACAGATAACTATGGCTACACCTTC	CASSLALTGTDNYGYTF
TRBV5-1	TRBJ1-4	TRBD1	once	TGCGCCAGCAGCTTGACCCTGGGACAGGCTCTGGAAAAACTGTTTTTT	CASSLTLGQALEKLFF
TRBV7-2	TRBJ1-4	TRBD1	NA	TGTGCCAGCAGCCGGGACAGGGGTTCGGAACTGTTTTTT	CASSRDRGSELFF
TRBV18	TRBJ1-1	NA	NA	TGTGCCAGCTCCCGACAGGCCCGTATGAACACTGAAGCTTTCTTT	CASSRQARMNTEAFF
TRBV9	TRBJ2-2	TRBD1	NA	TGTGCCAGCAGCGCGGGACAGCCAACCGGGGAGCTGTTTTTT	CASSAGQPTGELFF
TRBV5-4	TRBJ2-6	NA	NA	TGTGCCAGCAGTATTCCAGGGGACTCTGGGGCCAACGTCCTGACTTTC	CASSIPGDSGANVLTF
TRBV4-1	TRBJ1-6	NA	few	TGCGCCAGCAGCCAAAACTCCCGCTCCTATAATTCACCCCTCCACTTT	CASSQNSRSYNSPLHF
TRBV9	TRBJ2-7	TRBD2	NA	TGTGCCAGCAGCGTAGACGCAGCGGGGGTAATAGACGAGCAGTACTTC	CASSVDAAGVIDEQYF
TRBV18	TRBJ1-1	NA	NA	TGTGCCAGCTCACCAAACGAGGGATACACTGAAGCTTTCTTT	CASSPNEGYTEAFF
TRBV10-3	TRBJ2-1	NA	many	TGTGCCATCAGACTAGAAAATGAGCAGTTCTTC	CAIRLENEQFF
TRBV7-6	TRBJ2-1	NA	NA	TGTGCCAGCAGCTCGCGGACAGCAACCTACAATGAGCAGTTCTTC	CASSSRTATYNEQFF
TRBV9	TRBJ1-2	NA	NA	TGTGCCAGCAGCGTAGATCAGGGTAACTATGGCTACACCTTC	CASSVDQGNYGYTF
TRBV11-1	TRBJ1-1	NA	few	TGTGCCAGCAGCTTAGCGCAGGGGCGAACTGAAGCTTTCTTT	CASSLAQGRTEAFF
TRBV7-2	TRBJ1-1	TRBD1	NA	TGTGCCAGCAGCTCCGTTTCCCGGGACAGGGGGCACAGACACACTGAAGCTTTCTTT	CASSSVSRDRGHRHTEAFF
TRBV18	TRBJ1-1	TRBD1	NA	TGTGCCAGCTCACCGGACAGGGGGCCTTTTGAAGCTTTCTTT	CASSPDRGPFEAFF
TRBV18	TRBJ1-2	TRBD1	NA	TGTGCCAGCTCACCGAACGAACGCGGGACAGGAATTGGCTACACCTTC	CASSPNERGTGIGYTF
TRBV20-1	TRBJ2-7	NA	NA	TGCAGTGCTAGCTATTACTACGAGCAGTACTTC	CSASYYYEQYF
TRBV5-1	TRBJ2-2	TRBD2	many	TGCGCCAGCACTAGCGGGGGGGTGAACACCGGGGAGCTGTTTTTT	CASTSGGVNTGELFF
TRBV14	TRBJ1-2	NA	NA	TGTGCCAGCAGCCAAGTAAGAGCGGACTATGGCTACACCTTC	CASSQVRADYGYTF
TRBV3-1/TRBV3-2	TRBJ2-1	NA	NA	TGTGCCAGCAGCCAAGGTTGGCGGGTCGATGAGCAGTTCTTC	CASSQGWRVDEQFF
TRBV7-3	TRBJ2-7	NA	NA	TGTGCCAGCAGCTTAAGGGGCGCACGGATGTCGACCTACGAGCAGTACTTC	CASSLRGARMSTYEQYF
TRBV28	TRBJ2-2	NA	many	TGTGCCTACAGGGTGGGCACCGGGGAGCTGTTTTTT	CAYRVGTGELFF
TRBV6-2/TRBV6-3	TRBJ2-1	TRBD1	NA	TGTGCCAGCAGTAGCGGGACAGGGTTTAGAGTACGGTGGGACAATGAGCAGTTCTTC	CASSSGTGFRVRWDNEQFF
TRBV6-5	TRBJ2-7	TRBD2	NA	TGTGCCAGCAGGTCAACTAGCGGGGGTATCTACGAGCAGTACTTC	CASRSTSGGIYEQYF
TRBV10-3	TRBJ2-3	NA	few	TGTGCCATCAGTGAGTCACTGACAGGAGGCACAGATACGCAGTATTTT	CAISESLTGGTDTQYF
TRBV29-1	TRBJ2-7	TRBD2	NA	TGCAGCGTCGGCGGGGGGACCTACGAGCAGTACTTC	CSVGGGTYEQYF
TRBV12-3/TRBV12-4	TRBJ2-7	TRBD1	NA	TGTGCCAGCAGCCGGACAGGGGAGGGCGAGCAGTACTTC	CASSRTGEGEQYF
TRBV7-8	TRBJ1-1	NA	NA	TGTGCCAGCAGCTTAGCCGGGGTGAACACTGAAGCTTTCTTT	CASSLAGVNTEAFF
TRBV9	TRBJ1-2	NA	NA	TGTGCCAGCAGCGTAGACAGGTCTGGCTATGGCTACACCTTC	CASSVDRSGYGYTF
TRBV4-3	TRBJ2-7	NA	NA	TGCGCCAGCAGCCAAGATTACTCCACAGGGCACGAGCAGTACTTC	CASSQDYSTGHEQYF
TRBV19	TRBJ2-7	TRBD1	few	TGTGCCAGTAGTAAGGGGGCGACCTACGAGCAGTACTTC	CASSKGATYEQYF
TRBV7-3	TRBJ2-2	TRBD2	NA	TGTGCCAGCAGCTCCCCGGGTAGCGGGGCCACCGGGGAGCTGTTTTTT	CASSSPGSGATGELFF
TRBV10-3	TRBJ1-2	TRBD1	NA	TGTGCCATCACCACAGAGACAGGGGCCCCCTATGGCTACACCTTC	CAITTETGAPYGYTF
TRBV7-8	TRBJ1-5	TRBD1	NA	TGTGCCAGCAGCGGAGGACAGGGCCCCCAGAGGCAGCCCCAGCATTTT	CASSGGQGPQRQPQHF
TRBV9	TRBJ2-7	TRBD1	NA	TGTGCCAGCAGCGCGGGACAGCAAACCTACGAGCAGTACTTC	CASSAGQQTYEQYF
TRBV6-2/TRBV6-3	TRBJ2-6	NA	once	TGTGCCAGCAGTTCCGCGGGGGGGGCCAACGTCCTGACTTTC	CASSSAGGANVLTF
TRBV28	TRBJ1-2	NA	NA	TGTGCCAGCAGTGTCGACACGCTGAACTATGGCTACACCTTC	CASSVDTLNYGYTF
TRBV7-6	TRBJ2-7	TRBD1	few	TGTGCCAGCAGCTTCGGGGACAGCTCCTACGAGCAGTACTTC	CASSFGDSSYEQYF
TRBV7-6	TRBJ2-5	TRBD2	NA	TGTGCCAGCACAGCTTCGGGAGGGGGACGGTTGGGGACCCAGTACTTC	CASTASGGGRLGTQYF
TRBV4-2	TRBJ1-2	NA	NA	TGTGCCAGCAGCCAAGAGAAATCGTACCCGGATGGCTACACCTTC	CASSQEKSYPDGYTF
TRBV21-1	TRBJ2-2	NA	NA	TGTGCCAGCAGCAAAGGGCCCGGGGAGCTGTTTTTT	CASSKGPGELFF
TRBV15	TRBJ1-3	TRBD1	NA	TGTGCCACCAGCAGGACAGGGGAGGGAAACACCATATATTTT	CATSRTGEGNTIYF
TRBV7-3	TRBJ1-1	TRBD1	NA	TGTGCCAGCAGCCCCCGGGACAGGGGGCTGGACACTGAAGCTTTCTTT	CASSPRDRGLDTEAFF
TRBV25-1	TRBJ2-1	TRBD1	NA	TGTGCCAGCAGCCCAGACAGGGGGGATCTGGATGAGCAGTTCTTC	CASSPDRGDLDEQFF